This passage covers 28 T cell receptor beta chains from one sample sequenced in a study of cytomegalovirus exposure and HLA in healthy donors. Vbeta (60) and Jbeta (13) primers were used in the PCR. Produced via immunoSEQ multiplex PCR; TCRdb's table is partial and in-frame only. This sample's table reports around 70,000 clones. The sample taken for sequencing was PBMCs. The receptors here all came from a female donor in good health and CMV-seropositive.

The chain employs TRBV5-1 and TRBJ1-1; a weak D match, TRBD1 (6 bases). The germline V gene encodes CDR1 SGHRS and CDR2 YFSETQ. Deletions cut 2 bases from V and 4 bases from J, with 12 bases between. This CDR3 is built from 14 residues. CDR3 DNA sequence: TGCGCCAGCAGCTTTTTGAGGGGGAGCACTGAAGCTTTCTTT. Translation gives CASSFLRGSTEAFF.

V gene TRBV15 combines with J gene TRBJ2-3, with TRBD2 matching 7 bases. The CDR3 covers 13 residues. The V segment lost 10 bases and the J segment 0 bases; nucleotides outside the gene matches: 4. Germline CDR1 is LNHNV and CDR2 is YYDKDF (reference sequence). The CDR3 loop reads CAITGGSTDTQYF. DNA for the CDR3: TGTGCCATCACCGGGGGGAGCACAGATACGCAGTATTTT.

The chain is built from TRBV29-1 and TRBJ2-3; 7 nucleotides agree with TRBD1. There are 14 residues in the CDR3. Germline V CDR1 and CDR2: SQVTM, ANQGSEA. With 1 base clipped from V and 5 bases from J, the junction kept 6 bases outside the gene matches. The CDR3 protein is CSVEVGQWRDTQYF. The CDR3 DNA sequence: TGCAGCGTTGAAGTGGGACAGTGGCGAGATACGCAGTATTTT.

The CDR3 sequence is CASKRLGGNEQFF. The CDR3 DNA follows: TGCGCCAGCAAAAGGTTGGGAGGCAATGAGCAGTTCTTC. J is TRBJ2-1 and V is TRBV4-1; D is perhaps TRBD2 (6 bases). This CDR3 spans 13 amino acids. Germline assignment: CDR1 MGHRA and CDR2 YSYEKL. The V end was cut by 7 bases, the J end by 6 bases, with 13 bases between.

CDR3 region: CASSSPATRGRYEQYF. The CDR3 DNA follows: TGTGCCAGCAGTTCCCCGGCGACTAGAGGACGCTACGAGCAGTACTTC. This chain links TRBV6-5 with TRBJ2-7; D perhaps matches TRBD2 (6 bases). Germline CDR1 is MNHEY and CDR2 is SVGAGI. CDR3 length: 16 residues. Between the trimmed V and J ends, which lost 4 bases and 3 bases, there was a span of 19 bases.

This chain uses TRBV7-9 with TRBJ2-3, with a weak D call TRBD2 (6 bases). CDR1 and CDR2 (germline): SEHNR, FQNEAQ (reference sequence). The V end was cut by 2 bases, the J end by 0 bases, with 6 bases between. The CDR3 has 14 residues. CDR3 nucleotides: TGTGCCAGCAGCTTACGGGGGAGCACAGATACGCAGTATTTT. Translation: CASSLRGSTDTQYF.

The rearrangement uses TRBV7-9 and TRBJ1-4; TRBD1 matches 9 bases. The CDR3 totals 14 residues. From germline, CDR1 is SEHNR and CDR2 FQNEAQ (reference sequence). V trimming: 5 bases; J trimming: 4 bases; junction bases outside the gene matches: 2. DNA for the CDR3: TGTGCCAGCAGCGAGACAGGGGGTAATGAAAAACTGTTTTTT. Translated, it gives CASSETGGNEKLFF. Full variable domain (rest looked up from reference TRBV7-9 and TRBJ1-4): DTGVSQNPRHKITKRGQNVTFRCDPISEHNRLYWYRQTLGQGPEFLTYFQNEAQLEKSRLLSDRFSAERPKGSFSTLEIQRTEQGDSAMYLCASSETGGNEKLFFGSGTQLSVL.

This chain connects TRBV7-9 to TRBJ2-2; D is ambiguous. Trimming removed 2 bases from V and 2 bases from J, with 9 bases in between. The CDR3 loop spans 15 amino acids. CDR1 is SEHNR, CDR2 FQNEAQ, per germline (reference sequence). CDR3 in amino acids: CASSLSTTNTGELFF. CDR3 coding DNA: TGTGCCAGCAGCTTAAGTACTACCAACACCGGGGAGCTGTTTTTT.

The DNA for the CDR3 is TGCGCCAGCAGCCAAGACGGGAGGTTAGCCAAAAACATTCAGTACTTC. It translates to CASSQDGRLAKNIQYF. The rearrangement links TRBV4-1 to TRBJ2-4; 7 nucleotides agree with TRBD2. This CDR3 has 16 residues. CDR1 and CDR2 from the germline V gene are MGHRA and YSYEKL. V lost 0 bases to trimming and J lost 0 bases; unmatched junction nucleotides: 2.

The chain joins TRBV5-1 to TRBJ2-3; 8 bases are shared with TRBD2. Trimming took 4 bases from V and 5 from J; bases not matched to a gene: 9. Germline CDR1 SGHRS, CDR2 YFSETQ. This CDR3 region has 15 residues. The CDR3 DNA reads TGCGCCAGCAGCCTCCAGGGACTAGAAGGAGATACGCAGTATTTT. Translating it yields CASSLQGLEGDTQYF.

The rearrangement links TRBV29-1 to TRBJ2-6; D remains unclear. The V gene lost 7 bases and the J gene lost 0 bases, with 4 bases spanning the gap. CDR1 SQVTM and CDR2 ANQGSEA come from the germline V gene. This CDR3 has 12 residues. This CDR3 reads CSALSGANVLTF. In DNA form, the CDR3 reads TGCAGCGCCCTCTCTGGGGCCAACGTCCTGACTTTC.

The rearrangement joins TRBV7-6 to TRBJ2-1, with 9 bases that match TRBD2. J lost 9 bases, V lost 4 bases, and 10 bases had no gene match. The germline gives CDR1 SGHVS, CDR2 FNYEAQ. CDR3 length: 15 residues. The CDR3 loop is CASSSIAGARGEQFF. CDR3 nucleotides: TGTGCCAGCAGCTCCATAGCGGGAGCCAGGGGTGAGCAGTTCTTC.

The chain is built from TRBV5-4 and TRBJ2-2; D call uncertain. Per germline, CDR1 SGHNT and CDR2 YYREEE (reference sequence). V shed 0 bases and J shed 3 bases, with 6 bases lying between them. The CDR3 has 14 amino acids. The chain's CDR3 is CASSLGVDTGELFF. The CDR3 DNA reads TGTGCCAGCAGCTTGGGAGTGGACACCGGGGAGCTGTTTTTT. The full variable domain, completed using reference TRBV5-4 and TRBJ2-2, is ETGVTQSPTHLIKTRGQQVTLRCSSQSGHNTVSWYQQALGQGPQFIFQYYREEENGRGNFPPRFSGLQFPNYSSELNVNALELDDSALYLCASSLGVDTGELFFGEGSRLTVL.

This chain joins TRBV4-3 and TRBJ2-5; TRBD1 matches at 7 bases. The germline V gene encodes CDR1 LGHNA and CDR2 YSLEER. V was clipped by 1 base and J by 7 bases; unmatched bases: 6. This CDR3 spans 14 amino acids. The CDR3 sequence is CASSQVRDSGTQYF. CDR3 DNA sequence: TGCGCCAGCAGCCAAGTTAGGGACAGCGGGACCCAGTACTTC.

The chain joins TRBV14 to TRBJ1-2; 8 bases fit TRBD1. The CDR3 totals 15 residues. Germline-derived CDR1 and CDR2 are SGHDN and FVKESK. The ends lost 1 base at V and 5 bases at J; junction bases unmatched: 6. The CDR3 DNA is TGTGCCAGCAGCCAAGGGTGGACAGGGTTATATGGCTACACCTTC. It yields the protein CASSQGWTGLYGYTF.

The chain is built from TRBV18 and TRBJ1-2; 7 nucleotides line up with TRBD1. The CDR3 extends over 14 amino acids. CDR1 is KGHSH and CDR2 is LQKENI in the germline V gene. V was clipped by 8 bases and J by 3 bases; unmatched bases: 9. CDR3 bases: TGTGCCAGCGCCCAATCCAGGGGGGACTATGGCTACACCTTC. Translating it yields CASAQSRGDYGYTF.

The genes are TRBV7-9 and TRBJ2-2; possibly TRBD1 for D (6 bases). With 3 bases removed from V and 6 bases from J, the gap between germline ends came to 11 bases. CDR1 is SEHNR and CDR2 is FQNEAQ in the germline V gene (reference sequence). This CDR3 is 14 amino acids long. CDR3 coding DNA: TGTGCCAGCAGCTTGACACAGGGATCCGGGGAGCTGTTTTTT. It yields the protein CASSLTQGSGELFF.

A note on this clone: Mismatch with germline at one junction end may stem from a read error. The chain joins TRBV6-5 to TRBJ1-2; 8 bases match TRBD1. The length of the CDR3 is 13 residues. Per the germline V gene, CDR1 is MNHEY and CDR2 is SVGAGI. CDR3 DNA sequence: TGTGCCAGCAGTGACTCGACAGGGGTTGGCTACACCTTC. It codes for CASSDSTGVGYTF.

The chain uses TRBV6-6 and TRBJ1-1, with TRBD1 matching over 10 bases. Germline V gene sequence: CDR1 MNHNY, CDR2 SVGAGI (reference sequence). This CDR3 is built from 13 residues. With 7 bases clipped from V and 8 bases from J, the junction kept 7 bases outside the gene matches. CDR3: CASTPDRGFEAFF. CDR3 DNA sequence: TGTGCCAGCACCCCGGACAGGGGGTTCGAAGCTTTCTTT.

V gene TRBV27 combines with J gene TRBJ1-4; D perhaps matches TRBD1 (5 bases). From germline, CDR1 is MNHEY and CDR2 SMNVEV (reference sequence). CDR3 length: 15 amino acids. V shed 5 bases and J shed 0 bases, with 10 bases lying between them. CDR3: CASSGAGATNEKLFF. As DNA, the CDR3 is TGTGCCAGCAGTGGGGCGGGGGCAACTAATGAAAAACTGTTTTTT.

For this clone: An end of the junction differs from the germline gene, which may be a read error. The chain employs TRBV28 and TRBJ2-2, with D possibly TRBD1 on 6 matching bases. This CDR3 has 11 residues. CDR1 and CDR2 from the germline V gene are MDHEN and SYDVKM. The CDR3 DNA reads TGTGCCAGCAGTTTCAGAGGGGGGCTGTTTTTT. Its translation is CASSFRGGLFF.

The chain couples TRBV13 to TRBJ2-7; perhaps TRBD2 as D (6 bases). This CDR3 comprises 14 residues. Between the trimmed V and J ends, which lost 1 base and 2 bases, there was a span of 9 bases. Germline V gives CDR1 PRHDT, CDR2 FYEKMQ (reference sequence). The CDR3 region has the DNA TGTGCCAGCAGCTTAGCGGGGGAGACCTACGAGCAGTACTTC. Protein: CASSLAGETYEQYF.

The chain employs TRBV7-3 and TRBJ1-1; 10 bases map to TRBD1. Losses at the gene ends were 4 bases for V and 8 bases for J; bases not matched to a gene: 10. Germline values: CDR1 SGHTA, CDR2 FQGTGA. This CDR3 spans 15 amino acids. For the CDR3, the DNA is TGTGCCAGCAGCTCGACCGGGACAGGGGCGTTCGAAGCTTTCTTT. Protein: CASSSTGTGAFEAFF.

The chain carries TRBV19 and TRBJ1-1, with TRBD1 identical over 9 bases. The CDR3 is 15 residues long. The germline V gene has CDR1 LNHDA and CDR2 SQIVND (reference sequence). The trim removed 9 bases at V and 0 bases at J, leaving 8 bases unmatched. CDR3 sequence: CASETGGGMNTEAFF. DNA for the CDR3: TGTGCCAGCGAAACAGGGGGCGGGATGAACACTGAAGCTTTCTTT.

The V and J genes are TRBV27 and TRBJ2-7, with TRBD2 as a possible D gene (7 bases). V dropped 6 bases and J dropped 3 bases, with 18 bases sitting between them. Per the germline V gene, CDR1 is MNHEY and CDR2 is SMNVEV (reference sequence). There are 15 residues in the CDR3. The chain's CDR3 is CASSRRGGDLYEQYF. The CDR3 coding sequence is TGTGCCAGCAGCCGGCGAGGGGGGGATCTCTACGAGCAGTACTTC.

V is TRBV18 and J is TRBJ2-5; 7 bases map to TRBD2. Losses at the gene ends were 6 bases for V and 4 bases for J; bases not matched to a gene: 11. Germline values: CDR1 KGHSH, CDR2 LQKENI. The CDR3 consists of 15 residues. The CDR3 DNA is TGTGCCAGCTCCCCGAGCGCGGGGGTGAGAGAGACCCAGTACTTC. The encoded protein is CASSPSAGVRETQYF.

The V and J genes are TRBV2 and TRBJ1-2; no definite D call. Germline-derived CDR1 and CDR2 are SNHLY and FYNNEI. V was clipped by 7 bases and J by 4 bases, with 16 bases between them. There are 14 residues in the CDR3. CDR3 sequence: CASTPFVLSYGYTF. CDR3 sequence (DNA): TGTGCCAGCACGCCCTTCGTTTTGAGCTATGGCTACACCTTC.

The chain is built from TRBV6-5 and TRBJ2-7; 8 bases line up with TRBD1. The ends lost 4 bases at V and 2 bases at J; junction bases unmatched: 4. Per germline, CDR1 MNHEY and CDR2 SVGAGI. The CDR3 runs to 14 residues. The CDR3 DNA follows: TGTGCCAGCAGTTCCGGACAGGGACCCTACGAGCAGTACTTC. Translation: CASSSGQGPYEQYF.